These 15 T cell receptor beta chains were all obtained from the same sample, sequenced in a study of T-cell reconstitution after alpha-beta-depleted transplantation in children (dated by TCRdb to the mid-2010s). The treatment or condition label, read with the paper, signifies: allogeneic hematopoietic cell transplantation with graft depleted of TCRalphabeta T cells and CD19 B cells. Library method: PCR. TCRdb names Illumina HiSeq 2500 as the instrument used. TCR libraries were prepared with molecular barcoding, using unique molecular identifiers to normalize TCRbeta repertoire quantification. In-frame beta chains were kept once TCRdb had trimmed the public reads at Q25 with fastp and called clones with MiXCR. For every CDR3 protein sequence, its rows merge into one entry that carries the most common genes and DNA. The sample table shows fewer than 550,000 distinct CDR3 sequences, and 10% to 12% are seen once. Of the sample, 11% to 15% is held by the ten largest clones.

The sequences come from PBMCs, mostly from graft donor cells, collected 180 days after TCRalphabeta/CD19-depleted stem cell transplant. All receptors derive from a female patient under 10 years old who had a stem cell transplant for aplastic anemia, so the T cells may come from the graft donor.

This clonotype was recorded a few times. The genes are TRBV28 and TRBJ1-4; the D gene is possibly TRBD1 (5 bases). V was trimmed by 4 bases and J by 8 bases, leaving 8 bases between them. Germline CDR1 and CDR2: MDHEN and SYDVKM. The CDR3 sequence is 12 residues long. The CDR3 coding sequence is TGTGCCAGCAGTTGGGGGGAAGAAAAACTGTTTTTT. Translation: CASSWGEEKLFF.

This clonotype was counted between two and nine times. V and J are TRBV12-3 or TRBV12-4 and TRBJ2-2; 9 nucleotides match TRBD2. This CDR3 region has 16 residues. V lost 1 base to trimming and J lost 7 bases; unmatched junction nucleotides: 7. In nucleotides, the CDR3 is TGTGCCAGCAGTTTAGTTCCTAGCGGGACGGGCGGGGAGCTGTTTTTT. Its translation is CASSLVPSGTGGELFF.

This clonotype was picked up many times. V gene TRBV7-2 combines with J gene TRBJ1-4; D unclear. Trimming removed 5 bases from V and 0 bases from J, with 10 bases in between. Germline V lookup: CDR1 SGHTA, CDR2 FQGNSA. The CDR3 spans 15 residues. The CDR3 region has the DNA TGTGCCAGCAGCCCTCACAGAGCAACTAATGAAAAACTGTTTTTT. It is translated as CASSPHRATNEKLFF. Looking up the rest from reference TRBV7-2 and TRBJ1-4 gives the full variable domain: GAGVSQSPSNKVTEKGKDVELRCDPISGHTALYWYRQSLGQGLEFLIYFQGNSAPDKSGLPSDRFSAERTGGSVSTLTIQRTQQEDSAVYLCASSPHRATNEKLFFGSGTQLSVL.

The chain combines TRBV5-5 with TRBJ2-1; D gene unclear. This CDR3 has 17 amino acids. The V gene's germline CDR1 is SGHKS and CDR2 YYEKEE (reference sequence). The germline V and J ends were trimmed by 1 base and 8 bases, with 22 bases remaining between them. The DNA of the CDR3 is TGTGCCAGCAGCTTGAGTCGCAGCCGTACCCCCTTAGATGAGCAGTTCTTC. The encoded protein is CASSLSRSRTPLDEQFF.

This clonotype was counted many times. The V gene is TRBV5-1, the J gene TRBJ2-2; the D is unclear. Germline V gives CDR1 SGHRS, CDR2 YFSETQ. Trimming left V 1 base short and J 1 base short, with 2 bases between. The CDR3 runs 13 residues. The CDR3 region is CASSLKNTGELFF. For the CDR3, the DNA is TGCGCCAGCAGCTTGAAGAACACCGGGGAGCTGTTTTTT.

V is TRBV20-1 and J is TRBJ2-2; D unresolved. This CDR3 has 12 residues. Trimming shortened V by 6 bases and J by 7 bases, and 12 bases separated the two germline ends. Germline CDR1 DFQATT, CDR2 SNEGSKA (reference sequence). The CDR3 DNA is TGCAGTGCCGACTCCCGGCGCGGGGAGCTGTTTTTT. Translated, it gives CSADSRRGELFF.

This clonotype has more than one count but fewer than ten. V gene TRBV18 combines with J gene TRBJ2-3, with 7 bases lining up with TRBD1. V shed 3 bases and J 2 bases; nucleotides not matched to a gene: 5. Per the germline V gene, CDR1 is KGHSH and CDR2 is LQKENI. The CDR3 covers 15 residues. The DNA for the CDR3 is TGTGCCAGCTCACCTTGGGGACAGACCACAGATACGCAGTATTTT. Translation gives CASSPWGQTTDTQYF.

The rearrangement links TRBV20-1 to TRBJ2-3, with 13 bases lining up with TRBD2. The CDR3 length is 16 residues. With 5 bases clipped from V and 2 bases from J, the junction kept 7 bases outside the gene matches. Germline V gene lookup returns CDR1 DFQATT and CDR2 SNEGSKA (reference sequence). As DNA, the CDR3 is TGCAGTGCTGTGACTAGCGGGAGGCCAATCACAGATACGCAGTATTTT. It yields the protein CSAVTSGRPITDTQYF.

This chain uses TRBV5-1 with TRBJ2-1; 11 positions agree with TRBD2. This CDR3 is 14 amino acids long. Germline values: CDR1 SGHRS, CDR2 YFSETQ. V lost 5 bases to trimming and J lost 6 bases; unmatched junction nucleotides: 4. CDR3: CASRLSGGANEQFF. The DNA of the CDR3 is TGCGCCAGCAGACTTAGCGGGGGGGCCAATGAGCAGTTCTTC.

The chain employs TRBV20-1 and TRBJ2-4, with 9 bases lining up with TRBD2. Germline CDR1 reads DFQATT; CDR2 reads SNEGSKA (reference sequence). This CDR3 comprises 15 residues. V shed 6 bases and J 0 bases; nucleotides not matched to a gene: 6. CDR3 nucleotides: TGCAGTGCCCACCTAGCGGGGCTAGCCAAAAACATTCAGTACTTC. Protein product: CSAHLAGLAKNIQYF.

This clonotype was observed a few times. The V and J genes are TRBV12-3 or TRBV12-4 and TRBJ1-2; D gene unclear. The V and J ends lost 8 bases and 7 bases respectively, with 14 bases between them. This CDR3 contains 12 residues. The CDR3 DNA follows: TGTGCCAGCTCGGCGCAGTATAGTGGCTACACCTTC. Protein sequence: CASSAQYSGYTF.

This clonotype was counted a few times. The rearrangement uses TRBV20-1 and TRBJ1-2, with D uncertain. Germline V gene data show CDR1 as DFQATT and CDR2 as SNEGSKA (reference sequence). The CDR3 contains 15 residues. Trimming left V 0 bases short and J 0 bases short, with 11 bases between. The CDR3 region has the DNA TGCAGTGCTAGAGATGTGGCCAGCGCTAACTATGGCTACACCTTC. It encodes CSARDVASANYGYTF.

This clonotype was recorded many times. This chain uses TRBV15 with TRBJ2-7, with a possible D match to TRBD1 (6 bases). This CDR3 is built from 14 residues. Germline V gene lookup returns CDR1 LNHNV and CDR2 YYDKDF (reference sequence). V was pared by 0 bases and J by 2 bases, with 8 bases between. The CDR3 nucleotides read TGTGCCACCAGCAGAGAAACAGGGACCTACGAGCAGTACTTC. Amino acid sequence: CATSRETGTYEQYF.

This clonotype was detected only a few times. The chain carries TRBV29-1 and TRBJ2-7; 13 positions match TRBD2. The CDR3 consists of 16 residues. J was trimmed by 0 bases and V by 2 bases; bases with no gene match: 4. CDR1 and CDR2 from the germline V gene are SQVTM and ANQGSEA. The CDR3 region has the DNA TGCAGCGTTGAACTGGGACTAGCGGGGAGCTCCTACGAGCAGTACTTC. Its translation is CSVELGLAGSSYEQYF.

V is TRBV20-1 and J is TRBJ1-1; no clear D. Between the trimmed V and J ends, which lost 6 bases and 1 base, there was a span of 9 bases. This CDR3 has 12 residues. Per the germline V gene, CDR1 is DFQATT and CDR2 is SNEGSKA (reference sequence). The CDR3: CSARDTNTEAFF. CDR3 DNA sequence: TGCAGTGCCCGCGACACGAACACTGAAGCTTTCTTT.